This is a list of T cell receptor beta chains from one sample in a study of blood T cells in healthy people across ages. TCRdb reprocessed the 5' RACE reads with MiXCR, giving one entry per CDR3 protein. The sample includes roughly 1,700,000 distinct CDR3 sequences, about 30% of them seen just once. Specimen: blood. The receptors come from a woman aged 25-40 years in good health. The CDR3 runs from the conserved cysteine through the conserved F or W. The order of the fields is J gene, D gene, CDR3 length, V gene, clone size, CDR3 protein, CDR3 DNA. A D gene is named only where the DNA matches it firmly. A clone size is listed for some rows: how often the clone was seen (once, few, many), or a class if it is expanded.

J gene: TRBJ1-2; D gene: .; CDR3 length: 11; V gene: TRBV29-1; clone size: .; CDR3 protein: CSAGRLYGYTF; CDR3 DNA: TGCAGCGCAGGACGGTTATATGGCTACACCTTC
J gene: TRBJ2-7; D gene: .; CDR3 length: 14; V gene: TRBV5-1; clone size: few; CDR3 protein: CASSLAVTPYEQYF; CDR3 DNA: TGCGCCAGCAGCCTTGCAGTGACCCCCTACGAGCAGTACTTC
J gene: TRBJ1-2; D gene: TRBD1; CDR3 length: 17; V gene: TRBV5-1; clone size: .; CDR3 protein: CASSPGAGGASNYGYTF; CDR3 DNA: TGCGCCAGCAGCCCTGGAGCAGGGGGCGCTTCTAACTATGGCTACACCTTC
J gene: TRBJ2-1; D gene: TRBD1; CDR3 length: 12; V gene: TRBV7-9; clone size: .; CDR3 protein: CAGPTGEHEQFF; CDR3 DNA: TGTGCCGGCCCTACAGGGGAGCATGAGCAGTTCTTC
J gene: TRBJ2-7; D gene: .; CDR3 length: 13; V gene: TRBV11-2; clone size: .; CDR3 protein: CASSPRDPYEQYF; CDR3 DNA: TGTGCCAGCAGCCCCCGTGATCCCTACGAGCAGTACTTC
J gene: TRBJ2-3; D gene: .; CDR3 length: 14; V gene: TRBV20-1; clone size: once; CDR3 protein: CSAYWGRDPDTQYF; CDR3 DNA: TGCAGTGCATATTGGGGCAGGGATCCAGATACGCAGTATTTT
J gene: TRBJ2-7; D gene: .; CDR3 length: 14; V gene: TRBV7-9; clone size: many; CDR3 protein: CASSPVAGFGEQYF; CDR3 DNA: TGTGCCAGCAGCCCCGTCGCGGGATTCGGCGAGCAGTACTTC
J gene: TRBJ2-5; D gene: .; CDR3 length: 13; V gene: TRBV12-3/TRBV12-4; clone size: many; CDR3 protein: CASSLNGLETQYF; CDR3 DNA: TGTGCCAGCAGCTTGAACGGCCTCGAGACCCAGTACTTC
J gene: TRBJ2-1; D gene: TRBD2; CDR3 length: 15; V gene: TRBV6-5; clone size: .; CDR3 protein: CASSKPGLANNEQFF; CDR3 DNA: TGTGCCAGCAGTAAACCGGGACTAGCGAACAATGAGCAGTTCTTC
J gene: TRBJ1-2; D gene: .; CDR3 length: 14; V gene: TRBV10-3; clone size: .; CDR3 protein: CAISESPIGSGYTF; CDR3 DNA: TGTGCCATCAGTGAGTCGCCGATAGGATCTGGCTACACCTTC
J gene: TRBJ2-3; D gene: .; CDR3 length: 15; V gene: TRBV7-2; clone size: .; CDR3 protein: CASSLAGLRTGTQYF; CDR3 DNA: TGTGCCAGCAGCTTAGCGGGGTTGAGAACAGGTACGCAGTATTTT
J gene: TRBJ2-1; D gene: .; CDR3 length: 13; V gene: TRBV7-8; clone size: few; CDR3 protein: CASSPREEREQFF; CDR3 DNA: TGTGCCAGCAGCCCACGTGAGGAACGTGAGCAGTTCTTC
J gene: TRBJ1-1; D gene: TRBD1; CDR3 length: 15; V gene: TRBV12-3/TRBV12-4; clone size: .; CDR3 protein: CASSGGTGDGTEAFF; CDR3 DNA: TGTGCCAGCAGTGGAGGGACAGGCGATGGGACTGAAGCTTTCTTT
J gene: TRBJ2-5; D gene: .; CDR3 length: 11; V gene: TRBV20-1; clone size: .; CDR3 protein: CSARPGLDQYF; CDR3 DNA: TGCAGTGCTAGGCCGGGACTCGACCAGTACTTC
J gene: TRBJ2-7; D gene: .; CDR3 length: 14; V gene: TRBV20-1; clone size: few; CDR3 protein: CSAGPPGGSYEQYF; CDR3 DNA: TGCAGTGCTGGACCTCCTGGGGGATCCTACGAGCAGTACTTC
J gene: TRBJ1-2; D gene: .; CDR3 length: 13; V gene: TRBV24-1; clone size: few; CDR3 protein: CATSDSLTGLYTF; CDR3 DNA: TGTGCCACCAGTGATTCGTTGACAGGACTCTACACCTTC
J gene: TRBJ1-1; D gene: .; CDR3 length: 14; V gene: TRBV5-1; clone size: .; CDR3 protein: CASSPLIGTSEAFF; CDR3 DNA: TGCGCCAGCAGCCCCCTCATTGGGACAAGTGAAGCTTTCTTT
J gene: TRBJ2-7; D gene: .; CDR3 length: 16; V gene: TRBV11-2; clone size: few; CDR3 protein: CASSPIGSGNYYEQYF; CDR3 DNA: TGTGCCAGCAGCCCCATAGGGTCGGGGAATTACTACGAGCAGTACTTC
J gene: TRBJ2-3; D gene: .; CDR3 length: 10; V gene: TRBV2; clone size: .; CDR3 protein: CASSLRTQYF; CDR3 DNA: TGTGCCAGCAGTCTAAGGACGCAGTATTTT
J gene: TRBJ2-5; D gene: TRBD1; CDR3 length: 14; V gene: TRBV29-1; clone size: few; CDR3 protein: CSVLPGQGAWEQYF; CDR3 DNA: TGCAGCGTTCTTCCGGGACAGGGGGCGTGGGAGCAGTACTTC
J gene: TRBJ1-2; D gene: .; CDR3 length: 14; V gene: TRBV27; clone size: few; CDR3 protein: CASSFQDRPGGYTF; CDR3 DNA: TGTGCCAGCAGTTTCCAAGACAGGCCGGGGGGCTACACCTTC
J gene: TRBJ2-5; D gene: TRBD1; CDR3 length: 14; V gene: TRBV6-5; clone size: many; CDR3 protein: CASSYRGQGETQYF; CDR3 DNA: TGTGCCAGCAGTTACAGGGGGCAGGGAGAGACCCAGTACTTC
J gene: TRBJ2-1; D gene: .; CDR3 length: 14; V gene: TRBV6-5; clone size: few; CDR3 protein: CASSSPGGWYEQFF; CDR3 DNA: TGTGCCAGCAGTTCCCCAGGAGGTTGGTATGAGCAGTTCTTC
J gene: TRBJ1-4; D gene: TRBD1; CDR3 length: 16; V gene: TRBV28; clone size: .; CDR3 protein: CASSLLRDRPNEKLFF; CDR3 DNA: TGTGCCAGCAGTTTATTACGGGACAGACCAAATGAAAAACTGTTTTTT
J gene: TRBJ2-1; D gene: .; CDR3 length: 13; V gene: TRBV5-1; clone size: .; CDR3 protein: CASSLGGSQEQFF; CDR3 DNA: TGCGCCAGCAGCTTGGGGGGGTCTCAGGAGCAGTTCTTC
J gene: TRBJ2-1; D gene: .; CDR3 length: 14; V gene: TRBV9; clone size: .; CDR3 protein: CASEGVGTSNEQFF; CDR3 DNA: TGTGCCAGCGAGGGGGTTGGCACGTCCAATGAGCAGTTCTTC
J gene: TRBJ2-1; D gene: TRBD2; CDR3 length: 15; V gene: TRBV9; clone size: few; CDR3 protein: CASSLGGAPYNEQFF; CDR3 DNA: TGTGCCAGCAGCCTCGGGGGGGCCCCTTACAATGAGCAGTTCTTC
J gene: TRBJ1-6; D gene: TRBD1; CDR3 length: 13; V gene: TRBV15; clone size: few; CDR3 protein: CATGQAFSSPLHF; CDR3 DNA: TGTGCCACCGGACAGGCTTTCAGTTCACCCCTCCACTTT
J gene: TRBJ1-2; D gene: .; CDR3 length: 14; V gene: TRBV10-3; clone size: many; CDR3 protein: CAISDGEGNYGYTF; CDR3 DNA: TGTGCCATCAGTGACGGGGAAGGGAACTATGGCTACACCTTC
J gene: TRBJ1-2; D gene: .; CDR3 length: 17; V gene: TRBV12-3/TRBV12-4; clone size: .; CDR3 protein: CASSLGTGILSNYGYTF; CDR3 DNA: TGTGCCAGCAGTTTAGGGACGGGAATCCTTTCTAACTATGGCTACACCTTC
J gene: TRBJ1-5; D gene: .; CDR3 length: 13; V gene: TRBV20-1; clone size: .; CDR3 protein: CSASMAPNQPQHF; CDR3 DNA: TGCAGTGCTTCCATGGCCCCCAATCAGCCCCAGCATTTT
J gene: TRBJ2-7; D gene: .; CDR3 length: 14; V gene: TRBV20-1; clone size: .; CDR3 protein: CSARDRGDRSEQYF; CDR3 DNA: TGCAGTGCTAGAGATAGAGGCGACCGGTCCGAGCAGTACTTC
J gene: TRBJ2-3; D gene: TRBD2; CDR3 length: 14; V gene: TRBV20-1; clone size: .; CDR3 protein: CSATLPGGPDTQYF; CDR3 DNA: TGCAGTGCAACGCTTCCGGGGGGGCCGGATACGCAGTATTTT
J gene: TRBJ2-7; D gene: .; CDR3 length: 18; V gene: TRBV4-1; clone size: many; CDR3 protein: CASSQNGFGRQSSYEQYF; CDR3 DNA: TGCGCCAGCAGCCAAAATGGGTTTGGGAGACAGAGCTCCTACGAGCAGTACTTC
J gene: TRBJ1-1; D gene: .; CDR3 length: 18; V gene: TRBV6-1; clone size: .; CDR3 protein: CASSEALGRQAMDTEAFF; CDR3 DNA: TGTGCCAGCAGTGAAGCGCTCGGCCGCCAGGCCATGGACACTGAAGCTTTCTTT
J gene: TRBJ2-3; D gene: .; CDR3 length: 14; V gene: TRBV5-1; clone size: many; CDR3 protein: CASSLVAGTDTQYF; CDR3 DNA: TGTGCCAGCAGCTTGGTAGCGGGCACAGATACGCAGTATTTT
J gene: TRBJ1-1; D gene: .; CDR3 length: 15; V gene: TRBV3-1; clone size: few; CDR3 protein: CASSPNPGPTAEAFF; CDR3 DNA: TGTGCCAGCAGCCCAAACCCAGGACCTACCGCCGAAGCTTTCTTT
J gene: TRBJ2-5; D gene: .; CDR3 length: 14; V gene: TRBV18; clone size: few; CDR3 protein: CASSPPITVETQYF; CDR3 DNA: TGTGCCAGCTCACCACCTATAACAGTAGAGACCCAGTACTTC
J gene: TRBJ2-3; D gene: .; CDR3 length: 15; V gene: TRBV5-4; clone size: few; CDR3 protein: CASSLDSESTDTQYF; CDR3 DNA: TGTGCCAGCAGCTTGGACTCTGAAAGCACAGATACGCAGTATTTT
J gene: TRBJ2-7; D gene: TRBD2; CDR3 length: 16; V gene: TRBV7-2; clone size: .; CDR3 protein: CASSLGLAGPSYEQYF; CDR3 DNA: TGTGCCAGCAGCTTAGGGTTAGCGGGACCATCCTACGAGCAGTACTTC
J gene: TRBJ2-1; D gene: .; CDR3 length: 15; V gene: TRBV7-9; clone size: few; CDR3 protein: CASSLRVQTYNEQFF; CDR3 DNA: TGTGCCAGCAGCTTACGAGTTCAGACCTACAATGAGCAGTTCTTC
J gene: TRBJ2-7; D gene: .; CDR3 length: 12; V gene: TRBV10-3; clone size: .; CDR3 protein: CAIRGDGCEQYF; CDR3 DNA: TGTGCCATCAGGGGCGATGGCTGCGAGCAGTACTTC
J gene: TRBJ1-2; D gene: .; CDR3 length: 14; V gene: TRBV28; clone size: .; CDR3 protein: CASSVVGFGYGYTF; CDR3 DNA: TGTGCCAGCAGTGTCGTGGGATTCGGCTATGGCTACACCTTC
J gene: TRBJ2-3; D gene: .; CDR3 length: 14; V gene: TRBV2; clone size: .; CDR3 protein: CASRRTGTADTQYF; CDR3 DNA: TGTGCCAGCAGAAGGACCGGGACGGCAGATACGCAGTATTTT
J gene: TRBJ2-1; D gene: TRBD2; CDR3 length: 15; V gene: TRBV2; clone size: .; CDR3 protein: CASSEAPSGSDEQFF; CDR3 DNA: TGTGCCAGCAGTGAAGCGCCTAGCGGGAGCGATGAGCAGTTCTTC
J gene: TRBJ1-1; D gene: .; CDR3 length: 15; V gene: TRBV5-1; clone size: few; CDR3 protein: CASSLVQKMNTEAFF; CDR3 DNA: TGCGCCAGCAGCTTGGTACAGAAAATGAACACTGAAGCTTTCTTT
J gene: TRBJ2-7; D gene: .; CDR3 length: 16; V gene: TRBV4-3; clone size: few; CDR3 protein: CASSQDTGVLYNEQYF; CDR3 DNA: TGCGCCAGCAGCCAAGATACGGGGGTACTCTACAATGAGCAGTACTTC
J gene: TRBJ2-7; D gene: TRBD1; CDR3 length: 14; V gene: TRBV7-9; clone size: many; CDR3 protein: CASSQGASSYEQYF; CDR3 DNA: TGTGCCAGCTCGCAGGGGGCCTCATCCTACGAGCAGTACTTC
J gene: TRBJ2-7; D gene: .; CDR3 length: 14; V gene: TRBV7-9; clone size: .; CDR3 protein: CASSWLHLPYEQYF; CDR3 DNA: TGTGCCAGCAGCTGGTTACACCTGCCCTACGAGCAGTACTTC
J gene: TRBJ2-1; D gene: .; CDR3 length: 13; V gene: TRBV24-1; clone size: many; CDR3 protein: CATSERQDNEQFF; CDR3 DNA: TGTGCCACCAGTGAAAGACAGGACAATGAGCAGTTCTTC
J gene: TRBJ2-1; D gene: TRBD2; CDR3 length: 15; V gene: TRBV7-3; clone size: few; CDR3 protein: CASSRSGGNYNEQFF; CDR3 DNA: TGTGCCAGCAGCCGTAGCGGGGGGAACTACAATGAGCAGTTCTTC
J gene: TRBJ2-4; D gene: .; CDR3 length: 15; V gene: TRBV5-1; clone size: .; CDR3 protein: CASSLDPMTLETQDF; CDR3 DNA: TGCGCCAGCAGCTTGGACCCGATGACCTTAGAGACCCAGGACTTC